The rows below give T cell receptor beta chains drawn from one sample of a study of blood T cell repertoires in COVID-19. Clones were read by immunoSEQ multiplex PCR, and TCRdb kept only the in-frame ones, dropping some. In the table there are a few hundred thousand clones, roughly 88% of which are singletons. Sequenced material: PBMCs or T cells enriched from blood (not recorded which). The receptors originated from a woman aged 40 to 49 with acute COVID-19. CDR3s leave out the opening cysteine and the closing phenylalanine or tryptophan. Fields, in order: V gene, J gene, D gene, CDR3 protein. The D gene is left open where the match is weak.

v_call: TRBV7-3
j_call: TRBJ2-3
d_call: .
cdr3_aa: ASSPAVLSTDTQY

v_call: TRBV28
j_call: TRBJ1-4
d_call: TRBD1
cdr3_aa: ASSLTTGLVEKLF

v_call: TRBV28
j_call: TRBJ2-7
d_call: TRBD1
cdr3_aa: ASGGQGYEQY

v_call: TRBV10-2
j_call: TRBJ2-5
d_call: TRBD2
cdr3_aa: ASRLAGQGETQY

v_call: TRBV18
j_call: TRBJ2-1
d_call: TRBD2
cdr3_aa: ASSPQGLNPYNEQF

v_call: TRBV30
j_call: TRBJ1-6
d_call: TRBD1
cdr3_aa: AWSGGQGVYNSPLH

v_call: TRBV5-1
j_call: TRBJ1-1
d_call: TRBD1
cdr3_aa: ASSLDRGYTEAF

v_call: TRBV3-1/TRBV3-2
j_call: TRBJ1-1
d_call: .
cdr3_aa: ASSHRRTAQEHFEAF

v_call: TRBV2
j_call: TRBJ1-1
d_call: .
cdr3_aa: ASSEAQGRTF

v_call: TRBV19
j_call: TRBJ1-5
d_call: .
cdr3_aa: ASEPHGGYYSNQPQH

v_call: TRBV30
j_call: TRBJ1-2
d_call: TRBD1
cdr3_aa: AWNRPGQMNYGYT

v_call: TRBV28
j_call: TRBJ2-2
d_call: .
cdr3_aa: ASSFGAASGELF

v_call: TRBV5-6
j_call: TRBJ2-2
d_call: .
cdr3_aa: ASTPLGGPNTGELF

v_call: TRBV30
j_call: TRBJ1-1
d_call: TRBD1
cdr3_aa: AWSVRTGEAF

v_call: TRBV11-2
j_call: TRBJ2-7
d_call: .
cdr3_aa: ASSLGPAGASYEQY

v_call: TRBV12-3/TRBV12-4
j_call: TRBJ1-1
d_call: .
cdr3_aa: ASSLSVTEAF

v_call: TRBV5-1
j_call: TRBJ2-7
d_call: TRBD2
cdr3_aa: ASSLAGGSVYEQY

v_call: TRBV24-1
j_call: TRBJ1-2
d_call: .
cdr3_aa: ATSDLPGRGWDGYT

v_call: TRBV7-8
j_call: TRBJ2-7
d_call: TRBD2
cdr3_aa: ASSLVQRGYEQY

v_call: TRBV12-1
j_call: TRBJ2-2
d_call: .
cdr3_aa: ASSWILLAGALPSGGELF

v_call: TRBV10-2
j_call: TRBJ1-2
d_call: .
cdr3_aa: ASSESTWEGGYT

v_call: TRBV28
j_call: TRBJ1-2
d_call: TRBD1
cdr3_aa: ASSFRTGSDGYT

v_call: TRBV18
j_call: TRBJ1-5
d_call: TRBD1
cdr3_aa: ASSRGQGDQPQH

v_call: TRBV13
j_call: TRBJ2-4
d_call: TRBD1
cdr3_aa: ASSLGDRVNIQY

v_call: TRBV29-1
j_call: TRBJ1-1
d_call: TRBD1
cdr3_aa: SVVKQGYTEAF

v_call: TRBV15
j_call: TRBJ1-4
d_call: .
cdr3_aa: ATSPRDKFYEKLF

v_call: TRBV28
j_call: TRBJ1-5
d_call: .
cdr3_aa: ASYSPTGFNQPQH

v_call: TRBV29-1
j_call: TRBJ1-2
d_call: .
cdr3_aa: SVEGGLGYT

v_call: TRBV5-1
j_call: TRBJ2-1
d_call: .
cdr3_aa: ASSLARGAFYNEQF

v_call: TRBV12-3/TRBV12-4
j_call: TRBJ1-1
d_call: .
cdr3_aa: ASSLAGVTEAF

v_call: TRBV5-1
j_call: TRBJ1-2
d_call: .
cdr3_aa: ASSSGNWGVGGYT

v_call: TRBV5-1
j_call: TRBJ2-3
d_call: .
cdr3_aa: ASSLAVDTQY

v_call: TRBV5-4
j_call: TRBJ2-1
d_call: .
cdr3_aa: ASSLGMASSYNEQF

v_call: TRBV25-1
j_call: TRBJ2-5
d_call: TRBD1
cdr3_aa: ASSDSGQEQETQY

v_call: TRBV21-1
j_call: TRBJ1-4
d_call: .
cdr3_aa: ASSKRSPCREKLF

v_call: TRBV27
j_call: TRBJ2-1
d_call: TRBD2
cdr3_aa: ASTPGLGYNEQF

v_call: TRBV30
j_call: TRBJ1-2
d_call: TRBD1
cdr3_aa: AWKDRGDYGYT

v_call: TRBV5-5
j_call: TRBJ2-1
d_call: .
cdr3_aa: ASSEEVSNNEQF

v_call: TRBV9
j_call: TRBJ2-1
d_call: .
cdr3_aa: ASSVMRWSWDEQF

v_call: TRBV19
j_call: TRBJ1-2
d_call: .
cdr3_aa: ASSIKTPGKDYGYT

v_call: TRBV5-6
j_call: TRBJ1-1
d_call: .
cdr3_aa: ASGGWGTEAF

v_call: TRBV11-2
j_call: TRBJ1-3
d_call: .
cdr3_aa: ASSVTIYSGNTIY

v_call: TRBV19
j_call: TRBJ1-6
d_call: .
cdr3_aa: ASSIRGYNSPLH

v_call: TRBV2
j_call: TRBJ2-3
d_call: TRBD2
cdr3_aa: ASLELAGGVTDTQY

v_call: TRBV7-9
j_call: TRBJ1-2
d_call: .
cdr3_aa: ASRSDSLYGYT

v_call: TRBV21-1
j_call: TRBJ2-1
d_call: .
cdr3_aa: ASSNLIDGTTHYNEQF

v_call: TRBV19
j_call: TRBJ1-2
d_call: .
cdr3_aa: ASSIQQVDGYT

v_call: TRBV12-5
j_call: TRBJ1-2
d_call: TRBD1
cdr3_aa: AWDRGNYGYT

v_call: TRBV4-2
j_call: TRBJ2-1
d_call: TRBD2
cdr3_aa: ASSTRTSGSPYNEQF

v_call: TRBV24-1
j_call: TRBJ1-2
d_call: .
cdr3_aa: ATSDPRAGQGAIEYGYT